This passage covers 10 T cell receptor beta chains from one sample sequenced in a study of vaccination and CD4 T cells after COVID-19. As to treatment: approximately nine-day PBMC culture with coronavirus spike peptide pools or control peptides (ViraFEST assay). These TCRs are of unknown antigen specificity. An Oncomine TCR Beta short-read assay was used to sequence the DNA from cultured CD4+ T cells. MiXCR was run by TCRdb on the PCR reads, yielding one entry per CDR3 protein. The table lists thousands of distinct CDR3 sequences, 15% to 20% of them singletons, with 15% in the top ten. Material for sequencing was CD4+ T cells from blood, cultured in vitro. Receptor source: a human donor who had recovered from COVID-19.

This clonotype was observed a few times. This chain joins TRBV5-1 and TRBJ1-1, with D unclear. Germline V gene sequence: CDR1 SGHRS, CDR2 YFSETQ. V lost 1 base, J lost 0 bases, and 13 bases lay in between. The CDR3 totals 16 residues. CDR3 residues: CASSLTGNVMNTEAFF. CDR3 DNA: TGCGCCAGCAGCTTGACCGGAAACGTAATGAACACTGAAGCTTTCTTT.

Comments on this clonotype: A read error may explain this, as a much larger clone is one base away. The chain is built from TRBV6-5 and TRBJ1-1; D call uncertain. Germline V gene sequence: CDR1 MNHEY, CDR2 SVGAGI. This CDR3 region has 13 residues. The CDR3 DNA follows: TGTGCCAACAGTTACGGCCAGAACACTGAAGCTTTCTTT. Translation: CANSYGQNTEAFF.

By sample share, this clonotype is large. This chain connects TRBV6-1 to TRBJ2-7, with D maybe TRBD1 (6 bases). V was pared by 8 bases and J by 7 bases, with 12 bases between. The germline CDR1 and CDR2 sequences are MNHNS and SASEGT. The CDR3 contains 11 residues. The DNA of the CDR3 is TGTGCCAGCTCGGACAGTCGGGAGCAGTACTTC. As protein: CASSDSREQYF.

The rearrangement joins TRBV4-1 to TRBJ2-4; 8 nucleotides agree with TRBD1. This CDR3 comprises 15 residues. CDR1 is MGHRA and CDR2 is YSYEKL in the germline V gene. The V gene end was trimmed by 4 bases and the J gene end by 6 bases; junction bases not matched to a gene: 8. CDR3 in amino acids: CASSRGQGSANIQYF. In DNA, the CDR3 is TGCGCCAGCAGCCGAGGACAGGGTTCCGCAAACATTCAGTACTTC.

The chain carries TRBV7-6 and TRBJ2-5; tentative D call: TRBD2 (6 bases). Trimming shortened V by 1 base and J by 5 bases, and 14 bases separated the two germline ends. Germline loops: CDR1 SGHVS, CDR2 FNYEAQ. The CDR3 spans 15 residues. CDR3 in DNA: TGTGCCAGCAGCTTAGGAGGTGCTAGCGCTGAGACCCAGTACTTC. Translated: CASSLGGASAETQYF.

This rearrangement joins TRBV2 to TRBJ2-3, with 10 bases aligning to TRBD2. The ends lost 6 bases at V and 0 bases at J; junction bases unmatched: 0. The CDR3 runs 14 residues. Per germline, CDR1 SNHLY and CDR2 FYNNEI. In nucleotides, the CDR3 is TGTGCCAGCAGACTAGCGGGGAGCACAGATACGCAGTATTTT. This encodes CASRLAGSTDTQYF.

V gene TRBV5-1 combines with J gene TRBJ2-3, with 10 bases aligning to TRBD2. The CDR3 contains 14 residues. Germline assignment: CDR1 SGHRS and CDR2 YFSETQ. V shed 2 bases, J shed 8 bases, and the junction held 5 bases outside the gene matches. CDR3 bases: TGCGCCAGCAGCTTAAGCGGGGGGGTCAGTACGCAGTATTTT. Protein sequence: CASSLSGGVSTQYF.

In this sample, this clonotype turned up a few times. CDR3 protein: CASTLTRDYNYGYTF. DNA for the CDR3: TGTGCCAGCACTCTAACCCGGGACTACAATTATGGCTACACCTTC. The chain employs TRBV6-1 and TRBJ1-2; TRBD1 might be the D (5 bases). Germline loops: CDR1 MNHNS, CDR2 SASEGT. The ends were cut back, 7 bases at V and 5 bases at J, with 20 bases in the middle. The CDR3 covers 15 residues.

The chain links TRBV12-3 or TRBV12-4 to TRBJ2-1; 12 bases fit TRBD2. The CDR3 is made up of 14 amino acids. V dropped 6 bases and J dropped 8; count of bases not matched to a gene: 5. The CDR3 loop reads CASSLRLAGDEQFF. The CDR3 bases are TGTGCCAGCAGCTTGCGACTAGCGGGGGATGAGCAGTTCTTC.

This clonotype was counted between two and nine times. The chain carries TRBV5-4 and TRBJ2-7; D unresolved. Trimming took off 0 bases at V and 2 bases at J, with 9 bases between the two ends. Germline V gene sequence: CDR1 SGHNT, CDR2 YYREEE (reference sequence). CDR3 size: 14 residues. DNA of the CDR3: TGTGCCAGCAGCTTGGATTTGTTGACCTACGAGCAGTACTTC. This encodes CASSLDLLTYEQYF.